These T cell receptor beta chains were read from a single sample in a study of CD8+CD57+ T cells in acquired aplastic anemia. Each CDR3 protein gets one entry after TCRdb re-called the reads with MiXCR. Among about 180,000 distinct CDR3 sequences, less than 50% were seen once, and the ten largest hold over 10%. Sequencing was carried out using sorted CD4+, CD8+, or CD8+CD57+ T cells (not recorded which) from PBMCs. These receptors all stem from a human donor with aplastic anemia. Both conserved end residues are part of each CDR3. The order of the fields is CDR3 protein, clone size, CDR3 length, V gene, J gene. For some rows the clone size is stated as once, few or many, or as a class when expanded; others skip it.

cdr3_aa: CASRARQGVFYEQYF
clone_size: -
cdr3_length: 15
v_call: TRBV2
j_call: TRBJ2-7

cdr3_aa: CASSTTEVRSQPQHF
clone_size: few
cdr3_length: 15
v_call: TRBV18
j_call: TRBJ1-5

cdr3_aa: CASSFSGGANGELFF
clone_size: few
cdr3_length: 15
v_call: TRBV11-2
j_call: TRBJ2-2

cdr3_aa: CASSLTGDRNEQFF
clone_size: once
cdr3_length: 14
v_call: TRBV7-3
j_call: TRBJ2-1

cdr3_aa: CASSLKRGGPKTQYF
clone_size: few
cdr3_length: 15
v_call: TRBV27
j_call: TRBJ2-5

cdr3_aa: CATRYRGTMDNEQFF
clone_size: many
cdr3_length: 15
v_call: TRBV15
j_call: TRBJ2-1

cdr3_aa: CASSSDENQPQHF
clone_size: many
cdr3_length: 13
v_call: TRBV7-9
j_call: TRBJ1-5

cdr3_aa: CASSVVGYGYTF
clone_size: -
cdr3_length: 12
v_call: TRBV9
j_call: TRBJ1-2

cdr3_aa: CATSARSNTGELFF
clone_size: -
cdr3_length: 14
v_call: TRBV24-1
j_call: TRBJ2-2

cdr3_aa: CASSLPRGPGTEAFF
clone_size: -
cdr3_length: 15
v_call: TRBV7-9
j_call: TRBJ1-1

cdr3_aa: CASSGYRDRGNTQYF
clone_size: many
cdr3_length: 15
v_call: TRBV6-1
j_call: TRBJ2-3

cdr3_aa: CASSGTWGSPLHF
clone_size: many
cdr3_length: 13
v_call: TRBV2
j_call: TRBJ1-6

cdr3_aa: CASRGEYYTEAFF
clone_size: -
cdr3_length: 13
v_call: TRBV25-1
j_call: TRBJ1-1

cdr3_aa: CAAKGTAYEQYF
clone_size: -
cdr3_length: 12
v_call: TRBV2
j_call: TRBJ2-7

cdr3_aa: CSASSGGVGNQPQHF
clone_size: -
cdr3_length: 15
v_call: TRBV20-1
j_call: TRBJ1-5

cdr3_aa: CSVEDRMDVVGTEAFF
clone_size: -
cdr3_length: 16
v_call: TRBV29-1
j_call: TRBJ1-1

cdr3_aa: CASTRFSNYGYTF
clone_size: -
cdr3_length: 13
v_call: TRBV6-2/TRBV6-3
j_call: TRBJ1-2

cdr3_aa: CASSRDGGTDTQYF
clone_size: many
cdr3_length: 14
v_call: TRBV5-6
j_call: TRBJ2-3

cdr3_aa: CSALDRGQAKNIQYF
clone_size: -
cdr3_length: 15
v_call: TRBV20-1
j_call: TRBJ2-4

cdr3_aa: CSARVTGNQPQHF
clone_size: -
cdr3_length: 13
v_call: TRBV20-1
j_call: TRBJ1-5

cdr3_aa: CAISESRGGAKEQFF
clone_size: -
cdr3_length: 15
v_call: TRBV10-3
j_call: TRBJ2-1

cdr3_aa: CAISESLLGQASYEQYF
clone_size: -
cdr3_length: 17
v_call: TRBV10-3
j_call: TRBJ2-7

cdr3_aa: CASSQQGSPISGANVLTF
clone_size: -
cdr3_length: 18
v_call: TRBV3-1
j_call: TRBJ2-6

cdr3_aa: CSVNIGSTEAFF
clone_size: few
cdr3_length: 12
v_call: TRBV29-1
j_call: TRBJ1-1

cdr3_aa: CATRGGQGVDNEQFF
clone_size: -
cdr3_length: 15
v_call: TRBV15
j_call: TRBJ2-1

cdr3_aa: CASRTSRGRMGSPLHF
clone_size: once
cdr3_length: 16
v_call: TRBV7-3
j_call: TRBJ1-6

cdr3_aa: CASSLGENTEAFF
clone_size: medium-sized
cdr3_length: 13
v_call: TRBV7-8
j_call: TRBJ1-1

cdr3_aa: CASSRQGARNTEAFF
clone_size: many
cdr3_length: 15
v_call: TRBV6-1
j_call: TRBJ1-1

cdr3_aa: CASRVALGETQYF
clone_size: -
cdr3_length: 13
v_call: TRBV7-8
j_call: TRBJ2-5

cdr3_aa: CASSPDGTGNYEQYF
clone_size: -
cdr3_length: 15
v_call: TRBV7-6
j_call: TRBJ2-7

cdr3_aa: CASTPRGGQTYNEQFF
clone_size: few
cdr3_length: 16
v_call: TRBV10-3
j_call: TRBJ2-1

cdr3_aa: CASSEQGAHGYTF
clone_size: many
cdr3_length: 13
v_call: TRBV2
j_call: TRBJ1-2

cdr3_aa: CASSLAGEGTEAFF
clone_size: -
cdr3_length: 14
v_call: TRBV11-3
j_call: TRBJ1-1

cdr3_aa: CASSTDRATYEQYF
clone_size: -
cdr3_length: 14
v_call: TRBV19
j_call: TRBJ2-7

cdr3_aa: CASSLFEQPQHF
clone_size: many
cdr3_length: 12
v_call: TRBV7-9
j_call: TRBJ1-5

cdr3_aa: CASSLHSGGYTF
clone_size: -
cdr3_length: 12
v_call: TRBV9
j_call: TRBJ1-2

cdr3_aa: CASSIDRRGVVLYEQYF
clone_size: many
cdr3_length: 17
v_call: TRBV5-1
j_call: TRBJ2-7

cdr3_aa: CAISGGQGAFGELFF
clone_size: -
cdr3_length: 15
v_call: TRBV10-3
j_call: TRBJ2-2

cdr3_aa: CSPTGNGAEAFF
clone_size: -
cdr3_length: 12
v_call: TRBV20-1
j_call: TRBJ1-1

cdr3_aa: CASSLVGGPGEQYF
clone_size: -
cdr3_length: 14
v_call: TRBV7-9
j_call: TRBJ2-7

cdr3_aa: CSVGTGSNYGYTF
clone_size: -
cdr3_length: 13
v_call: TRBV29-1
j_call: TRBJ1-2